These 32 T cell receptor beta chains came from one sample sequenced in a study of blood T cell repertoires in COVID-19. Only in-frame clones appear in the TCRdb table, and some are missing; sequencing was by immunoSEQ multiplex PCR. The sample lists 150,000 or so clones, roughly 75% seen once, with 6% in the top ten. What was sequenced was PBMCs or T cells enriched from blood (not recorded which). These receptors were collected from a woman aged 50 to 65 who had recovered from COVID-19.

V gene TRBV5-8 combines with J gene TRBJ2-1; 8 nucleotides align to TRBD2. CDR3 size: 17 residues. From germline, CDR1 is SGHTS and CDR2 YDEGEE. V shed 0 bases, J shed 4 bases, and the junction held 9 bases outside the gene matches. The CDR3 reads CASSLGSKRGIYNEQFF. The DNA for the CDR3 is TGTGCCAGCAGCTTGGGAAGTAAGCGGGGGATATACAATGAGCAGTTCTTC.

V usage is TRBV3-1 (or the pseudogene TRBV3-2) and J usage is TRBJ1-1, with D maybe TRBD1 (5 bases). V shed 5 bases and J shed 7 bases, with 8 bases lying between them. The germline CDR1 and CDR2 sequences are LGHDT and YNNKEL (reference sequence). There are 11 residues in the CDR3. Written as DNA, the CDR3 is TGTGCCAGCAGCGGGGGGGATGAAGCTTTCTTT. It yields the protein CASSGGDEAFF.

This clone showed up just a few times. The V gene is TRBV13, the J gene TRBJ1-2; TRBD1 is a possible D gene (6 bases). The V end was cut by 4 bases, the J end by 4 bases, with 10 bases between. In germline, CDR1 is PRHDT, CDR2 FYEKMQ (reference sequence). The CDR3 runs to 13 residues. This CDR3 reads CASSSRGSYGYTF. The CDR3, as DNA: TGTGCCAGCAGCTCCAGGGGATCCTATGGCTACACCTTC.

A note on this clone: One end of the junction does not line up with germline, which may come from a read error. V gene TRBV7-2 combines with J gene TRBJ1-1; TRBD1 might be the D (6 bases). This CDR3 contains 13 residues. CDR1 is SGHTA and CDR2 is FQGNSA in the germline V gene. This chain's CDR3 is CASASQSGTLQNF. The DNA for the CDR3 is TGTGCCAGCGCCAGCCAGAGCGGGACACTGCAGAACTTT.

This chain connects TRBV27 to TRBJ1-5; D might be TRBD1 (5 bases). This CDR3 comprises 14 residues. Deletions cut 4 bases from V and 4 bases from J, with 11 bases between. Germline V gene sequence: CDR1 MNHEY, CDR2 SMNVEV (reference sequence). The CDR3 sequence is CASSSWGGNQPQHF. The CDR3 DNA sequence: TGTGCCAGCAGTTCCTGGGGGGGGAATCAGCCCCAGCATTTT.

The CDR3 loop reads CASSPIGGDRSRYGYTF. In DNA, the CDR3 is TGCGCCAGCAGCCCAATAGGGGGAGACAGGTCCCGATATGGCTACACCTTC. The chain carries TRBV4-1 and TRBJ1-2; the D gene is possibly TRBD1 (6 bases). This CDR3 is built from 17 residues. V lost 4 bases and J lost 5, with 23 bases in between. The germline V gene encodes CDR1 MGHRA and CDR2 YSYEKL.

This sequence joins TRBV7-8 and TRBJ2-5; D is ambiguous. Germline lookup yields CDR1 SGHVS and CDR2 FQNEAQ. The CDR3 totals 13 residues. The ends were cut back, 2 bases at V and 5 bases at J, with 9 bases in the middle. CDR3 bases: TGTGCCAGCAGCTTATTAAGTCAGGAGACCCAGTACTTC. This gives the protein CASSLLSQETQYF.

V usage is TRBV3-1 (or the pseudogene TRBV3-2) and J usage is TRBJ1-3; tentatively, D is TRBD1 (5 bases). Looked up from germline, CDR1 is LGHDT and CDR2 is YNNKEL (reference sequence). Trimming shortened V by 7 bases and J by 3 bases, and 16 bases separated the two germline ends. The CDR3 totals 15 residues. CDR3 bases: TGTGCCAGCACCCCGGTCGGGGGAAATGGAAACACCATATATTTT. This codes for CASTPVGGNGNTIYF.

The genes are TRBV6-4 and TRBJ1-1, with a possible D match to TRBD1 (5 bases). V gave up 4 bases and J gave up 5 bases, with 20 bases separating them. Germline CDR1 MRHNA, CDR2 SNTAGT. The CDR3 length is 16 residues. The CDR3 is CASSASWGRGDTEAFF. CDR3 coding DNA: TGTGCCAGCAGTGCCTCCTGGGGGAGGGGTGATACTGAAGCTTTCTTT.

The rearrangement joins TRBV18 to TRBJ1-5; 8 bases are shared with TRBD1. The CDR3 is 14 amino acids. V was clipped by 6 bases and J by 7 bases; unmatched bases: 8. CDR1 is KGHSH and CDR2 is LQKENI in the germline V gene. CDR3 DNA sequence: TGTGCCAGCTCTGGACAGGGAGATGGGCAGCCCCAGCATTTT. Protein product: CASSGQGDGQPQHF.

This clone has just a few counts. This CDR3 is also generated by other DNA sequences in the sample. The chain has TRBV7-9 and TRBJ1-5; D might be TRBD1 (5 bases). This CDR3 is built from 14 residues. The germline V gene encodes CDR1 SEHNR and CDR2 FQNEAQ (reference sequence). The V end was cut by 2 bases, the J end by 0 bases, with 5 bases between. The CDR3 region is CASSLQGSNQPQHF. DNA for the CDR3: TGTGCCAGCAGCTTACAGGGTAGCAATCAGCCCCAGCATTTT.

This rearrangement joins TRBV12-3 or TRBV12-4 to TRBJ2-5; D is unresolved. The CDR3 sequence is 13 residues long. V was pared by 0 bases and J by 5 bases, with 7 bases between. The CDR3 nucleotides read TGTGCCAGCAGTTTAGCGAGATCCGAGACCCAGTACTTC. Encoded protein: CASSLARSETQYF.

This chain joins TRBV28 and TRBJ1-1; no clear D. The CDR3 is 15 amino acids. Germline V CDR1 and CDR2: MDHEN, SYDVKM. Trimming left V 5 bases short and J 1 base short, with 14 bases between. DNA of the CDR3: TGTGCCAGCAGTCCGAACCTACCAAAGAACACTGAAGCTTTCTTT. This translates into CASSPNLPKNTEAFF.

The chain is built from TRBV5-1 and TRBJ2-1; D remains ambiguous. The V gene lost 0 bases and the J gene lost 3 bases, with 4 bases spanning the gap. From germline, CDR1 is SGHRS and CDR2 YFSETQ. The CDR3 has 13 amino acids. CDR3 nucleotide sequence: TGCGCCAGCAGCTTGGCCAGCTACAATGAGCAGTTCTTC. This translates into CASSLASYNEQFF.

Here the CDR3 DNA reads TGCGCCAGCAGCCCTCTAGGTACTGCTGGAAACACCATATATTTT. Translation gives CASSPLGTAGNTIYF. The genes are TRBV5-1 and TRBJ1-3; no firm D call. Germline V gene sequence: CDR1 SGHRS, CDR2 YFSETQ. The length of the CDR3 is 15 residues. Trimming shortened V by 4 bases and J by 2 bases, and 13 bases separated the two germline ends.

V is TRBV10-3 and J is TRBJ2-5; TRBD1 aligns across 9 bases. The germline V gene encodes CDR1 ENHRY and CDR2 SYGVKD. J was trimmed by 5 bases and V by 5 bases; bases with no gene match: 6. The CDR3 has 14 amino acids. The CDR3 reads CAISLQGAGETQYF. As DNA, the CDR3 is TGTGCCATCAGTTTACAGGGGGCAGGGGAGACCCAGTACTTC.

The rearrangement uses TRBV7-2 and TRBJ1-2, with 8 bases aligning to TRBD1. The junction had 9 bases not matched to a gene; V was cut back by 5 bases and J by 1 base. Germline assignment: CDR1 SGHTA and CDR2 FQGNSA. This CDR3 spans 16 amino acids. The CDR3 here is CASSRLPGQVNYGYTF. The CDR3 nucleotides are TGTGCCAGCAGCCGTCTTCCGGGACAGGTTAACTATGGCTACACCTTC.

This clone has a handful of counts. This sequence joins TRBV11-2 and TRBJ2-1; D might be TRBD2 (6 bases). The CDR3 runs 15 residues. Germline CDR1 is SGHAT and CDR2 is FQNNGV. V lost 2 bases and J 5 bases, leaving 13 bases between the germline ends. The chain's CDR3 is CASSLPLGRNNEQFF. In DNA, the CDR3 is TGTGCCAGCAGCTTACCACTCGGGAGAAACAATGAGCAGTTCTTC.

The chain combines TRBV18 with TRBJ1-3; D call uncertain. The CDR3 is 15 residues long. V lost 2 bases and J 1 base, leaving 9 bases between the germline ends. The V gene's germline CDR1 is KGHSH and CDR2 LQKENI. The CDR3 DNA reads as TGTGCCAGCTCACCAACCGGGAAATCTGGAAACACCATATATTTT. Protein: CASSPTGKSGNTIYF.

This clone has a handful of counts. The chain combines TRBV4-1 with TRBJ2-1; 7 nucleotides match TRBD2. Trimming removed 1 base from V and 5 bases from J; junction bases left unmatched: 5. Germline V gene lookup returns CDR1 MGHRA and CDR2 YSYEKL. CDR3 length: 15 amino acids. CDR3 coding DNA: TGCGCCAGCAGCCAAGGGCGGGACTACGACAATGAGCAGTTCTTC. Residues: CASSQGRDYDNEQFF.

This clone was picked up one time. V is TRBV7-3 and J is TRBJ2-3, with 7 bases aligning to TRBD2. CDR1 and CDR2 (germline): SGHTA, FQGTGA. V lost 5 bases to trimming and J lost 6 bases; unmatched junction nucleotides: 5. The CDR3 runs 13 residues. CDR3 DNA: TGTGCCAGCAGCCCTAGCGGAGGTGATACGCAGTATTTT. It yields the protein CASSPSGGDTQYF.

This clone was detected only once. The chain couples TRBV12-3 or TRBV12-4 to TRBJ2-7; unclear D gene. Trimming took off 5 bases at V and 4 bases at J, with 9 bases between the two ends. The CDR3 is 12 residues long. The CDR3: CASSLDLYEQYF. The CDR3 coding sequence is TGTGCCAGCAGTCTCGACTTATACGAGCAGTACTTC.

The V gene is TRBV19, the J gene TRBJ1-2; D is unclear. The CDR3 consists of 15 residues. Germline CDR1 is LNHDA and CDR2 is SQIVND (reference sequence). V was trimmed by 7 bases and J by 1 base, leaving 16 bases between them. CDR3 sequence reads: CASMKPTTNNYGYTF. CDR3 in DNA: TGTGCCAGTATGAAACCCACCACAAATAACTATGGCTACACCTTC.

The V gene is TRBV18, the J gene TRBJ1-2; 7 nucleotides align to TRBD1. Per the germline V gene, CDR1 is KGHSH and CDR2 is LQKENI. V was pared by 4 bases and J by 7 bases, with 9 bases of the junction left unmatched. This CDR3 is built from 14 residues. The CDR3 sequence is CASSRGQAFSGYTF. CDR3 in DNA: TGTGCCAGCTCACGAGGACAGGCCTTTAGTGGCTACACCTTC.

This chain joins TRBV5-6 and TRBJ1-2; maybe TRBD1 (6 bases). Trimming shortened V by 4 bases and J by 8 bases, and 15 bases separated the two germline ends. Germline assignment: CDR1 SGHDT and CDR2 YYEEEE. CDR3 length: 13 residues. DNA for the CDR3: TGTGCCAGCAGCCTACGACTAAGGGGGGGCTACACCTTC. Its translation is CASSLRLRGGYTF.

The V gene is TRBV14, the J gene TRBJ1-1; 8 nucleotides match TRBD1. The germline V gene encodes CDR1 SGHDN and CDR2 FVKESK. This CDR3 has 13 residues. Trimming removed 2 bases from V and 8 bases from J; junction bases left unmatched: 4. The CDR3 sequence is CASSQYQGAEAFF. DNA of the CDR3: TGTGCCAGCAGCCAATACCAGGGGGCGGAAGCTTTCTTT. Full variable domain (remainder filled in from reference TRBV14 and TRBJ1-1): EAGVTQFPSHSVIEKGQTVTLRCDPISGHDNLYWYRRVMGKEIKFLLHFVKESKQDESGMPNNRFLAERTGGTYSTLKVQPAELEDSGVYFCASSQYQGAEAFFGQGTRLTVV.

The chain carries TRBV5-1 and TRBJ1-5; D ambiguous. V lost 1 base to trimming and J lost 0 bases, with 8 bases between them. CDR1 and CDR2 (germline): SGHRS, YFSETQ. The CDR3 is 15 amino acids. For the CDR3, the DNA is TGCGCCAGCAGCTTGAACGGGATTAGCAATCAGCCCCAGCATTTT. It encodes CASSLNGISNQPQHF.

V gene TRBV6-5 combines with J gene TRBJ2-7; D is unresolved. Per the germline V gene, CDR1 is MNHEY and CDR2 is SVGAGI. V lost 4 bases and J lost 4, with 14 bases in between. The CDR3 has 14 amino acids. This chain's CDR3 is CASSSPTQRYEQYF. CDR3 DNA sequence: TGTGCCAGCAGTTCCCCGACTCAGAGATACGAGCAGTACTTC.

CDR3 sequence (DNA): TGTGCCATCAGTCTAGACAGTAACTATGGCTACACCTTC. Protein sequence: CAISLDSNYGYTF. The chain joins TRBV10-3 to TRBJ1-2, with D tentatively TRBD1 (5 bases). This CDR3 comprises 13 residues. With 5 bases removed from V and 1 base from J, the gap between germline ends came to 8 bases. Germline V gene sequence: CDR1 ENHRY, CDR2 SYGVKD.

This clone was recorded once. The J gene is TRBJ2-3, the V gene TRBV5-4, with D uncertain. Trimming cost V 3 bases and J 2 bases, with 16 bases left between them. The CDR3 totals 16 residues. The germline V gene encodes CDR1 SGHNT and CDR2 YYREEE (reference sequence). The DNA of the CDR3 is TGTGCCAGCAGCTCGGCGGTCCAGTTAACCACAGATACGCAGTATTTT. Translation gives CASSSAVQLTTDTQYF.

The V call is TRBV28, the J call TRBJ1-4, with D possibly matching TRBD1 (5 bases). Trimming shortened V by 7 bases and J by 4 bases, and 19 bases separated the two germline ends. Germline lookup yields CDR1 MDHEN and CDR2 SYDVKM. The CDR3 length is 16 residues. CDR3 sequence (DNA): TGTGCCAGCACCAGCCAGGGCGGGGCGTTTAATGAAAAACTGTTTTTT. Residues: CASTSQGGAFNEKLFF.

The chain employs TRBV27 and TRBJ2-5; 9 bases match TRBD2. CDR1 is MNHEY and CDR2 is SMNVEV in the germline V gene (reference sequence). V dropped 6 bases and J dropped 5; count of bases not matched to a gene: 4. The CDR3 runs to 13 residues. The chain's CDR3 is CASRGLAGETQYF. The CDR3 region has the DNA TGTGCCAGCAGGGGCCTAGCGGGGGAGACCCAGTACTTC.